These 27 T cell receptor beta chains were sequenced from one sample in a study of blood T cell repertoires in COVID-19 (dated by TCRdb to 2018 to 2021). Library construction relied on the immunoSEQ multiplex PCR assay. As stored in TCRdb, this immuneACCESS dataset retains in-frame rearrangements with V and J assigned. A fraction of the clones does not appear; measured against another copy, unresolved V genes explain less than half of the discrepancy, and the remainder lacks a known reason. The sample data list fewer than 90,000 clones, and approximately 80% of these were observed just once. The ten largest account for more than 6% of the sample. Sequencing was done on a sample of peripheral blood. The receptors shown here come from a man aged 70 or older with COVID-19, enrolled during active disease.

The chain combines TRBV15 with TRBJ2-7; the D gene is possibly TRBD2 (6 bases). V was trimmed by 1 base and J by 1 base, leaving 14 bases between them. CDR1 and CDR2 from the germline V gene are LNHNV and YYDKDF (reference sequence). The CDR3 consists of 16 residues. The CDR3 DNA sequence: TGTGCCACCAGCAGAGGGGGCGGGGAGTCTTCCTACGAGCAGTACTTC. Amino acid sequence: CATSRGGGESSYEQYF.

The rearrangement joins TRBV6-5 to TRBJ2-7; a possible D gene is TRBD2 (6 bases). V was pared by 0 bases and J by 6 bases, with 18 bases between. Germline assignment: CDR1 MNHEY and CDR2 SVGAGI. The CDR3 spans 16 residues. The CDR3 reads CASSYSQRSGVSEQYF. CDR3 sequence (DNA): TGTGCCAGCAGTTACTCCCAGAGGTCGGGGGTTAGCGAGCAGTACTTC.

Here the CDR3 reads CASSQKYRSGYTF. CDR3 nucleotide sequence: TGTGCCAGCAGCCAAAAGTACAGGTCGGGCTACACCTTC. This chain joins TRBV14 and TRBJ1-2; a possible D gene is TRBD1 (5 bases). Germline V lookup: CDR1 SGHDN, CDR2 FVKESK. The V gene lost 2 bases and the J gene lost 8 bases, with 12 bases spanning the gap. The CDR3 is 13 amino acids.

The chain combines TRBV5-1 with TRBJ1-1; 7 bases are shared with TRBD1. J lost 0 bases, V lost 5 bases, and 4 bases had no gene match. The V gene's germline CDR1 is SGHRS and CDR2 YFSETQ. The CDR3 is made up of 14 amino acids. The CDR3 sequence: CASRTGNLNTEAFF. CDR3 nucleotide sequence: TGCGCCAGCAGGACAGGGAATTTGAACACTGAAGCTTTCTTT.

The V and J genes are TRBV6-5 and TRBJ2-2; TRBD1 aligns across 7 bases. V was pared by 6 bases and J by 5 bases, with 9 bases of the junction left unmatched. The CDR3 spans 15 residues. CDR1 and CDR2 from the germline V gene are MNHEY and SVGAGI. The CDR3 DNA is TGTGCCAGCAGACCCGGGACAGATACTACCGGGGAGCTGTTTTTT. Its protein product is CASRPGTDTTGELFF.

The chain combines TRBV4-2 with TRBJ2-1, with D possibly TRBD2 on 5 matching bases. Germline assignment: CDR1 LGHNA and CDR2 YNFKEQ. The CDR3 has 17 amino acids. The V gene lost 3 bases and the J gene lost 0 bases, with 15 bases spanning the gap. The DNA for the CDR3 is TGTGCCAGCAGCCATGAAAGCTCGGGGTTCTCCTACAATGAGCAGTTCTTC. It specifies CASSHESSGFSYNEQFF.

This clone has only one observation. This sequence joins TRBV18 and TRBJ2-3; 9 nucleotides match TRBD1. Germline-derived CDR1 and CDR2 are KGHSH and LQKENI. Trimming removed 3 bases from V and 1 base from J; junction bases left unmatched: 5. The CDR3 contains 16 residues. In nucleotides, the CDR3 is TGTGCCAGCTCACCTCGGACAGGGGAGGGCACAGATACGCAGTATTTT. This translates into CASSPRTGEGTDTQYF.

The CDR3 here is CASSHGQEGNQPQHF. The CDR3 region has the DNA TGTGCCAGCAGTCACGGACAGGAAGGGAATCAGCCCCAGCATTTT. J is TRBJ1-5 and V is TRBV28, with 7 nucleotides matching TRBD1. The CDR3 is made up of 15 amino acids. V shed 5 bases, J shed 4 bases, and the junction held 8 bases outside the gene matches. CDR1 and CDR2 (germline): MDHEN, SYDVKM.

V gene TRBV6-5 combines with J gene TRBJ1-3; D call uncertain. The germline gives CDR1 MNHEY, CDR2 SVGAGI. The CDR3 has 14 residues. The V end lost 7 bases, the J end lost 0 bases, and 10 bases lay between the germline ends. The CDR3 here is CASKPPFSGNTIYF. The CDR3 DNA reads TGTGCCAGCAAGCCACCCTTCTCTGGAAACACCATATATTTT.

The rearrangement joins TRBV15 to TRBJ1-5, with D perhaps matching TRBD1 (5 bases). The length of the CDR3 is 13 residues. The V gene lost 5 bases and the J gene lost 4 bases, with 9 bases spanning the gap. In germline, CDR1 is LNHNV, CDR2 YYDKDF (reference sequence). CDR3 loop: CATSFRGNQPQHF. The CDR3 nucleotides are TGTGCCACCAGCTTCCGGGGGAATCAGCCCCAGCATTTT.

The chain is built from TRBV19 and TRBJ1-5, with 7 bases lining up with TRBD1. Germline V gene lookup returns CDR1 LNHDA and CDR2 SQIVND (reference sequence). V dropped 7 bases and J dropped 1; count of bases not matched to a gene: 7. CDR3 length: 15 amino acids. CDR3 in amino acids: CASTQQGPSNQPQHF. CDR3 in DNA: TGTGCCAGTACCCAACAGGGGCCAAGCAATCAGCCCCAGCATTTT.

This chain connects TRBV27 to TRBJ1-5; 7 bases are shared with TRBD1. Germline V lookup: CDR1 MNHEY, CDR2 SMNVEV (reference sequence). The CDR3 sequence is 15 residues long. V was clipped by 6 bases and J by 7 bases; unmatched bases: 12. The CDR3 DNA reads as TGTGCCAGCAGCATCACAGCCGACAGGGTCCAGCCCCAGCATTTT. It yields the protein CASSITADRVQPQHF.

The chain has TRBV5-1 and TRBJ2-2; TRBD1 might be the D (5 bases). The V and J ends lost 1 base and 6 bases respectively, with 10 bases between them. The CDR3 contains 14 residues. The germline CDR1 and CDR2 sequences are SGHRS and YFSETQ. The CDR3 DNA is TGCGCCAGCAGCTTGTATGACAGCGCCGGGGAGCTGTTTTTT. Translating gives CASSLYDSAGELFF. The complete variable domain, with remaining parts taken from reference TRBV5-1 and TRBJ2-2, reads KAGVTQTPRYLIKTRGQQVTLSCSPISGHRSVSWYQQTPGQGLQFLFEYFSETQRNKGNFPGRFSGRQFSNSRSEMNVSTLELGDSALYLCASSLYDSAGELFFGEGSRLTVL.

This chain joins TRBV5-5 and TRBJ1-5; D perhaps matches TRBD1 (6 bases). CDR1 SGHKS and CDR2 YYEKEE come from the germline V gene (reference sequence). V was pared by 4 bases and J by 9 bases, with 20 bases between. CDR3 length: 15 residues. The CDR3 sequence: CASSADSDDRWPQHF. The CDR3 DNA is TGTGCCAGCAGCGCGGACAGCGATGATAGGTGGCCCCAGCATTTT.

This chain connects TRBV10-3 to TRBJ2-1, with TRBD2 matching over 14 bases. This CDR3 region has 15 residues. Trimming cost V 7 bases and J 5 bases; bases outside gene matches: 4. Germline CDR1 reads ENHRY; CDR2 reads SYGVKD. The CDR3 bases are TGTGCCATCAAAGGGACTAGCGGGAGAGACAATGAGCAGTTCTTC. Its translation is CAIKGTSGRDNEQFF.

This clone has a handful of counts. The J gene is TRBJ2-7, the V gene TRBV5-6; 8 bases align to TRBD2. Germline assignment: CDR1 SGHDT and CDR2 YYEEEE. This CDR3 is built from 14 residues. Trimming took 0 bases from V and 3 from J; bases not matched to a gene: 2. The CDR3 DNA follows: TGTGCCAGCAGCTTGGCTGCGGGAGGCTACGAGCAGTACTTC. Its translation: CASSLAAGGYEQYF.

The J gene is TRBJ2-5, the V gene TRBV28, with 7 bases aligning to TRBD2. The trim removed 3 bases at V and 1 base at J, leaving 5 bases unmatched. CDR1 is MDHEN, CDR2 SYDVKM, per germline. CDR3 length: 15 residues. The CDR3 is CASSLRAGVQETQYF. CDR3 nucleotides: TGTGCCAGCAGTTTGAGGGCGGGAGTCCAAGAGACCCAGTACTTC.

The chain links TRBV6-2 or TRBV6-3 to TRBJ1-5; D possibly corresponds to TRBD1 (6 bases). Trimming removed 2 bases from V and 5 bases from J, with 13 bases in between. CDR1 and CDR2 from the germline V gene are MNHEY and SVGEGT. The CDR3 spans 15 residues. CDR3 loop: CASSYRRTEYQPQHF. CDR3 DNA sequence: TGTGCCAGCAGTTACAGGCGGACAGAATATCAGCCCCAGCATTTT.

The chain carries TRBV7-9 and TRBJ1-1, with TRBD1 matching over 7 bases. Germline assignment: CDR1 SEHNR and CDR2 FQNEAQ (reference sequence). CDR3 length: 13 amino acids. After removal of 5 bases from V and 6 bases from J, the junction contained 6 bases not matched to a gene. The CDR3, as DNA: TGTGCCAGCAGCCAGGGGGGAGGCGCTGAAGCTTTCTTT. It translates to CASSQGGGAEAFF.

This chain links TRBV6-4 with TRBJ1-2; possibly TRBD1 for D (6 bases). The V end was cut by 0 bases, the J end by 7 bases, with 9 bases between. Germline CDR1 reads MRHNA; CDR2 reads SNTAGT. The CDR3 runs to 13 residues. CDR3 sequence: CASSDSTGGGYTF. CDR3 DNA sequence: TGTGCCAGCAGTGACTCGACAGGAGGTGGCTACACCTTC.

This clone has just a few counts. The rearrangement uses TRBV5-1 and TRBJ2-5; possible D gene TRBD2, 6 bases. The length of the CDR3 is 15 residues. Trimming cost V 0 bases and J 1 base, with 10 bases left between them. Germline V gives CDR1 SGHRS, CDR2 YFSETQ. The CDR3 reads CASSLDGGTQETQYF. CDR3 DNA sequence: TGCGCCAGCAGCTTGGACGGGGGAACCCAAGAGACCCAGTACTTC. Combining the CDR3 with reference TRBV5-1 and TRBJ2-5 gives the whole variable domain KAGVTQTPRYLIKTRGQQVTLSCSPISGHRSVSWYQQTPGQGLQFLFEYFSETQRNKGNFPGRFSGRQFSNSRSEMNVSTLELGDSALYLCASSLDGGTQETQYFGPGTRLLVL.

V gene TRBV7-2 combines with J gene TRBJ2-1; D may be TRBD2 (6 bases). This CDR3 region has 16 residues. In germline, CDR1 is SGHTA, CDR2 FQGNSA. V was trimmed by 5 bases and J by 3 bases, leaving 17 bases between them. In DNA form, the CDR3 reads TGTGCCAGCAGCGCCCCCCGGTTAGCGGTCTACAATGAGCAGTTCTTC. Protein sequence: CASSAPRLAVYNEQFF. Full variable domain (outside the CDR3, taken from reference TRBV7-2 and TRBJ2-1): GAGVSQSPSNKVTEKGKDVELRCDPISGHTALYWYRQSLGQGLEFLIYFQGNSAPDKSGLPSDRFSAERTGGSVSTLTIQRTQQEDSAVYLCASSAPRLAVYNEQFFGPGTRLTVL.

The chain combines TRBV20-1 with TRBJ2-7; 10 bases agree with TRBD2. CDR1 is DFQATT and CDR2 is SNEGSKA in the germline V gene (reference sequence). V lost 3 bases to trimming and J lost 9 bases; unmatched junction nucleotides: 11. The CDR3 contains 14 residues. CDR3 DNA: TGCAGTGCTAGTGTTACTAGCGGGACAGGTTGGCAGTACTTC. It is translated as CSASVTSGTGWQYF.

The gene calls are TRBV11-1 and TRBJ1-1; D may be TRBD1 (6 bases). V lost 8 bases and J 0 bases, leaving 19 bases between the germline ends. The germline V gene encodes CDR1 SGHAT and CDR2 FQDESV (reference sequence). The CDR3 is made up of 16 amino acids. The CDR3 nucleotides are TGTGCCAGCGACAGGCCGGAAAGAACACTGAACACTGAAGCTTTCTTT. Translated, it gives CASDRPERTLNTEAFF.

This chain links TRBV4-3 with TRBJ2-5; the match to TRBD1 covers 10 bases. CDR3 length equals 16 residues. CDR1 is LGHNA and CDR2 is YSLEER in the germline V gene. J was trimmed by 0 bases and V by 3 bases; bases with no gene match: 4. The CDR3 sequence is CASSQQTGGYQETQYF. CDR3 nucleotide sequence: TGCGCCAGCAGCCAGCAGACAGGGGGCTACCAAGAGACCCAGTACTTC.

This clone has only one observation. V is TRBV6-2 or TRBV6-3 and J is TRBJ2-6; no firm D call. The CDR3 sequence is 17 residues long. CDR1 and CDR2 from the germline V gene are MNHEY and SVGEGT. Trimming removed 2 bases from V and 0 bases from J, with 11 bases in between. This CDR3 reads CASSYGQVHSGANVLTF. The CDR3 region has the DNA TGTGCCAGCAGTTACGGGCAGGTTCACTCTGGGGCCAACGTCCTGACTTTC.

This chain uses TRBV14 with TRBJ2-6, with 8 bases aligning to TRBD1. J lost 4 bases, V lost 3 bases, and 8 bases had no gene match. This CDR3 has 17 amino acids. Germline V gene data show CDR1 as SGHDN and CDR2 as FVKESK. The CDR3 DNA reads TGTGCCAGCAGCCACCTGGGACAGGCTGGGGGGGCCAACGTCCTGACTTTC. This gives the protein CASSHLGQAGGANVLTF.